Listed below are T cell receptor beta chains from one sample, sequenced in a study of shared clonotypes between healthy human individuals. TCRdb's table, derived via immunoSEQ multiplex PCR, lists solely in-frame clones and lacks some. In the table there are some 2.4 million clones, over 85% of which are singletons. Specimen: naive CD4+ T cells from PBMCs. The receptors come from a man aged 18 to 35 in good health. Some clones in this sample may be carry-over from other donors' samples. The CDR3 runs from the conserved cysteine through the conserved F or W.

length | V | CDR3
13 | TRBV4-1 | CASSPDRNYGYTF
11 | TRBV10-3 | CAISSSYEQYF
16 | TRBV6-6 | CASSSGTDRGTDTQYF
15 | TRBV4-1 | CASSQDASRVYEQYF
15 | TRBV4-2 | CASSQATSDYNEQFF
14 | TRBV5-8 | CASRTGDIIRPQHF
14 | TRBV28 | CASSLGGVGQPQHF
17 | TRBV4-1 | CASSQDRASGQGETQYF
14 | TRBV7-9 | CASSRVGADTEAFF
16 | TRBV15 | CATSRDASGNTYEQYF
15 | TRBV6-1 | CASFIAGVTSNEQFF
14 | TRBV5-1 | CASRGGQGYNEQFF
16 | TRBV5-1 | CASSLVGSGGTDTQYF
14 | TRBV18 | CASSHRTDTGELFF
17 | TRBV5-1 | CASSLAVLAGGRDTQYF
16 | TRBV4-1 | CASSQPQGKPSYEQYF
14 | TRBV19 | CASSISGRRSEQYF
14 | TRBV6-5 | CASRRLALGWEQYF
16 | TRBV7-2 | CASSTRGRSSGNTIYF
15 | TRBV4-1 | CASSQDQRTGQPQHF
13 | TRBV13 | CASSPTTPDTQYF
15 | TRBV7-3 | CASSLNLAGYNEQFF
12 | TRBV28 | CASSKGPGGYTF
14 | TRBV6-5 | CASSEGQGRYGYTF
14 | TRBV6-1 | CASLGAFMNTEAFF
10 | TRBV28 | CASDLYGYTF
14 | TRBV10-2 | CASSDRRSSYEQYF
15 | TRBV28 | CASSFSGGQIYGYTF
10 | TRBV20-1 | CSASLRGQFF
13 | TRBV5-1 | CASKVSYNEKLFF
14 | TRBV19 | CASSILGRSYEQYF
19 | TRBV18 | CASQRLEPDARRGTGELFF
12 | TRBV28 | CASSLRKVPQHF
14 | TRBV11-2 | CASSAFTGVYEQYF
17 | TRBV5-1 | CASSFAGLADSTDTQYF
11 | TRBV15 | CATSFEAEAFF
14 | TRBV5-4 | CASSFGTAYNEQFF
15 | TRBV5-4 | CASSLRQGSSYEQYF
14 | TRBV6-5 | CASTLDRVIGELFF
15 | TRBV6-5 | CASRPDRGRTGELFF
17 | TRBV10-3 | CAISDPTEGVPGNTIYF
14 | TRBV27 | CASSLSDRNNEQFF
15 | TRBV4-1 | CASSQDQREYNEQFF
13 | TRBV28 | CASSFVFGETQYF
16 | TRBV4-2 | CASSQDRQTRGTEAFF
13 | TRBV28 | CASSFGVPETQYF
15 | TRBV5-6 | CASSKGQSTYQPQHF
15 | TRBV7-6 | CASSFETSMNTEAFF
17 | TRBV11-1 | CASSPHRRLAGYETQYF
16 | TRBV15 | CATSRGVPGGDYGYTF
18 | TRBV7-8 | CASSYTPGTSGSPYEQYF
14 | TRBV5-1 | CASSVGTSRDTQYF
14 | TRBV5-8 | CASSFMRERYEQFF
15 | TRBV14 | CASSQTHIVANTIYF
14 | TRBV6-1 | CASRGPRGSYEQYF
19 | TRBV11-2 | CASSLDRRGGRISGNTIYF
15 | TRBV18 | CASTIGGPRNTEAFF